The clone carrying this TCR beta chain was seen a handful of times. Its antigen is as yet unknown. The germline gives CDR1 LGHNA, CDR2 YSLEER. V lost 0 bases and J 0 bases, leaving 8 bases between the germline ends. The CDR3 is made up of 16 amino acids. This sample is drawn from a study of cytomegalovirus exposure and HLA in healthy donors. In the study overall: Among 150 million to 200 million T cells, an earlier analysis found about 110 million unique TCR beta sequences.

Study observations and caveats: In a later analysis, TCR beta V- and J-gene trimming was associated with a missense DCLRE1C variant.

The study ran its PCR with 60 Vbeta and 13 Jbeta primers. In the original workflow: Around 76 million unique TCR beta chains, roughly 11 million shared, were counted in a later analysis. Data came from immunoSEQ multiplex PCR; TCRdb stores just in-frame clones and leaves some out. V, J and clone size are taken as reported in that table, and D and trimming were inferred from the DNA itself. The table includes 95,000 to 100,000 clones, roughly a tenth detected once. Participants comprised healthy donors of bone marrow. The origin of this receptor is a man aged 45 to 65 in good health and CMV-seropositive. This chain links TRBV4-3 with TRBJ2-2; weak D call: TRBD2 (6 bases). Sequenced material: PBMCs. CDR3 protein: CASSQERDANTGELFF. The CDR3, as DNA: TGCGCCAGCAGCCAAGAGCGGGACGCGAACACCGGGGAGCTGTTTTTT.